This T cell receptor beta chain is from a study of blood T cell repertoires in COVID-19. Study-wide background: The cDNA or gDNA used as material had been derived from T cells, B-cell-depleted T cells, or PBMCs.

As processed by the authors: Reference gene primer amplification gave estimated nucleated cell counts. The data were produced by immunoSEQ multiplex PCR, yet TCRdb's version contains in-frame clones alone and is incomplete. The V and J calls and the clone size are those of that table, but D and trimming were determined from the DNA. Of some 51,000 clones detected, around nine tenths appear once; the ten largest clones hold over 1%. V trimming: 2 bases; J trimming: 6 bases; junction bases outside the gene matches: 6. Germline lookup yields CDR1 SGHTA and CDR2 FQGNSA. CDR3 size: 15 residues. The TCR was taken from a man aged 55 to 70 with acute or convalescent COVID-19. The J gene is TRBJ2-7, the V gene TRBV7-2; 11 bases are a match to TRBD1. What was sequenced was peripheral blood. The CDR3 DNA is TGTGCCAGCAGCTTAATGGGACAGGGGGTTGGCGAGCAGTACTTC. Residues: CASSLMGQGVGEQYF.